This T cell receptor beta chain stems from a study of blood T cell repertoires in COVID-19. Deletions cut 5 bases from V and 3 bases from J, with 17 bases between. The CDR3 covers 15 residues. The germline CDR1 and CDR2 sequences are SEHNR and FQNEAQ (reference sequence). This table comes from immunoSEQ multiplex PCR, and its TCRdb copy is limited to in-frame clones, with some not included. The sample has roughly 380,000 clones; 81% are singletons. The rearrangement links TRBV7-9 to TRBJ2-7, with D possibly TRBD2 on 5 matching bases. Source material: peripheral blood. This sequence was found in a human donor with acute or convalescent COVID-19. The donor label of this sample is uncertain. The CDR3 protein is CASSPRVGERYEQYF. CDR3 DNA: TGTGCCAGCAGCCCTCGGGTCGGGGAACGCTACGAGCAGTACTTC.